Each of the 17 T cell receptor beta chains below was sequenced from the same sample in a study of CD4 T cell repertoires and nickel. MiXCR, run by TCRdb on the RT-PCR reads, gives a single entry per CDR3 protein. The sample includes 400 to 600 distinct CDR3 sequences, approximately 50% of them seen just once. Sequencing input: CD4+ T cells from blood, not recorded whether cultured. These receptors originate from a human donor in a nickel allergy study, with or without nickel allergy (not recorded which). It is not recorded whether this sample comes from one donor or several.

This clonotype was detected a few times. CDR3 nucleotide sequence: TGTGCCAGCAGTACTCTAGGAAATGAGCAGTTCTTC. It yields the protein CASSTLGNEQFF. The gene calls are TRBV28 and TRBJ2-1; D gene unclear. The CDR3 has 12 amino acids. The germline V and J ends were trimmed by 5 bases and 7 bases, with 9 bases remaining between them. The germline gives CDR1 MDHEN, CDR2 SYDVKM.

Points on this clonotype: A junction end diverges from the germline sequence, so it may reflect a read error. V usage is TRBV7-7 and J usage is TRBJ1-1, with 9 bases fitting TRBD1. Germline CDR1 reads SSHAT; CDR2 reads FNYEAQ (reference sequence). The CDR3 runs 13 residues. The CDR3 DNA reads as TGTGCTAGCAGCTCGGGACAGGGACGTGAAGCTTTCTTT. Encoded protein: CASSSGQGREAFF.

The chain couples TRBV20-1 to TRBJ2-7, with 8 positions matching TRBD2. V was clipped by 4 bases and J by 0 bases; unmatched bases: 8. This CDR3 region has 15 residues. Germline V gene data show CDR1 as DFQATT and CDR2 as SNEGSKA (reference sequence). CDR3 protein: CSAIPLAENSYEQYF. In DNA form, the CDR3 reads TGCAGTGCTATCCCACTAGCGGAGAACTCCTACGAGCAGTACTTC.

This clonotype turned up a few times. The chain combines TRBV20-1 with TRBJ2-1; 10 bases agree with TRBD1. Germline-derived CDR1 and CDR2 are DFQATT and SNEGSKA (reference sequence). Trimming cost V 4 bases and J 8 bases; bases outside gene matches: 8. This CDR3 region has 14 residues. Here the CDR3 reads CSATEGQGRHEQFF. In nucleotides, the CDR3 is TGCAGTGCTACTGAGGGACAGGGGCGTCATGAGCAGTTCTTC.

A single count supports this clonotype. The V call is TRBV20-1, the J call TRBJ2-7; D not resolved. Germline assignment: CDR1 DFQATT and CDR2 SNEGSKA (reference sequence). The ends were cut back, 1 base at V and 3 bases at J, with 13 bases in the middle. The CDR3 has 14 amino acids. For the CDR3, the DNA is TGCAGTGCTAGAGCGTATAGGGTGGGCTACGAGCAGTACTTC. Its translation is CSARAYRVGYEQYF.

This chain uses TRBV28 with TRBJ1-6; unclear D gene. Germline values: CDR1 MDHEN, CDR2 SYDVKM. This CDR3 region has 14 residues. Trimming left V 2 bases short and J 8 bases short, with 10 bases between. The CDR3 is CASSLGQMDSPLHF. CDR3 bases: TGTGCCAGCAGTTTAGGCCAGATGGATTCACCCCTCCACTTT.

This clonotype has only a few counts. This chain links TRBV12-3 or TRBV12-4 with TRBJ1-5; 8 bases match TRBD1. After removal of 1 base from V and 7 bases from J, the junction contained 6 bases not matched to a gene. This CDR3 spans 15 amino acids. The CDR3 loop is CASSLGTGRQQPQHF. CDR3 DNA sequence: TGTGCCAGCAGTTTAGGGACAGGGCGGCAACAGCCCCAGCATTTT.

The chain combines TRBV3-1 with TRBJ2-2; possibly TRBD1 or TRBD2 for D (5 bases each). This CDR3 spans 13 amino acids. V dropped 6 bases and J dropped 6 bases, with 11 bases sitting between them. Germline V gene lookup returns CDR1 LGHDT and CDR2 YNNKEL (reference sequence). The CDR3 DNA sequence: TGTGCCAGCAGACAAAGGGGAGCCGGGGAGCTGTTTTTT. Residues: CASRQRGAGELFF.

The V and J genes are TRBV30 and TRBJ1-6, with no clear D. CDR3 length: 13 residues. V shed 2 bases and J shed 8 bases, with 10 bases lying between them. Germline-derived CDR1 and CDR2 are GTSNPN and SVGIG (reference sequence). CDR3 DNA sequence: TGTGCCTGGAGTTATGCTCGGGATTCACCCCTCCACTTT. Residues: CAWSYARDSPLHF.

This chain joins TRBV6-5 and TRBJ2-5; D not resolved. V was clipped by 2 bases and J by 0 bases, with 7 bases between them. The CDR3 length is 14 residues. Germline V gene data show CDR1 as MNHEY and CDR2 as SVGAGI. The DNA for the CDR3 is TGTGCCAGCAGTTACGGGGTTAACCAAGAGACCCAGTACTTC. Translating it yields CASSYGVNQETQYF.

V and J are TRBV6-1 and TRBJ1-2, with no clear D. The CDR3 runs to 13 residues. CDR1 is MNHNS, CDR2 SASEGT, per germline. V was clipped by 8 bases and J by 3 bases, with 13 bases between them. The DNA of the CDR3 is TGTGCCAGCCACCCCGGATCTGACTATGGCTACACCTTC. It translates to CASHPGSDYGYTF.

By frequency in the sample, this clonotype is large. The V gene is TRBV30, the J gene TRBJ1-1; D remains ambiguous. With 1 base removed from V and 7 bases from J, the gap between germline ends came to 16 bases. The CDR3 runs 14 residues. The germline CDR1 and CDR2 sequences are GTSNPN and SVGIG (reference sequence). CDR3 coding DNA: TGTGCCTGGAGTGACTACCCGACGGTGGGTGAAGCTTTCTTT. Its translation is CAWSDYPTVGEAFF.

The chain couples TRBV5-1 to TRBJ2-3, with TRBD2 matching 7 bases. Losses at the gene ends were 4 bases for V and 4 bases for J; bases not matched to a gene: 6. The CDR3 is made up of 14 amino acids. The germline V gene has CDR1 SGHRS and CDR2 YFSETQ. Here the CDR3 reads CASSLATSADTQYF. In DNA, the CDR3 is TGCGCCAGCAGCCTGGCAACTAGCGCAGATACGCAGTATTTT.

There are a few counts of this clonotype. The chain has TRBV7-2 and TRBJ2-7; possibly TRBD1 for D (6 bases). The CDR3 sequence is 13 residues long. Germline CDR1 SGHTA, CDR2 FQGNSA. Deletions cut 5 bases from V and 9 bases from J, with 17 bases between. CDR3 coding DNA: TGTGCCAGCAGCCTAGACAGGCAAGAAGGGCAGTACTTC. This sequence encodes CASSLDRQEGQYF. Combining the CDR3 with reference TRBV7-2 and TRBJ2-7 gives the whole variable domain GAGVSQSPSNKVTEKGKDVELRCDPISGHTALYWYRQSLGQGLEFLIYFQGNSAPDKSGLPSDRFSAERTGGSVSTLTIQRTQQEDSAVYLCASSLDRQEGQYFGPGTRLTVT.

V gene TRBV20-1 combines with J gene TRBJ1-1, with 8 positions matching TRBD1. The CDR3 loop spans 13 amino acids. Unmatched junction bases numbered 4, after V lost 3 bases and J lost 4 bases. CDR1 and CDR2 from the germline V gene are DFQATT and SNEGSKA (reference sequence). The CDR3: CSASPGTGTEAFF. The CDR3 DNA is TGCAGTGCTAGTCCCGGGACAGGCACTGAAGCTTTCTTT.

This clonotype was observed a handful of times. V and J are TRBV3-1 and TRBJ2-1; maybe TRBD2 (5 bases). The germline V and J ends were trimmed by 1 base and 7 bases, with 17 bases remaining between them. The CDR3 spans 16 residues. Per germline, CDR1 LGHDT and CDR2 YNNKEL (reference sequence). This CDR3 is CASSQGPSSGWNEQFF. DNA for the CDR3: TGTGCCAGCAGCCAAGGTCCTAGTTCGGGATGGAATGAGCAGTTCTTC.

This clonotype was picked up a small number of times. CDR3 DNA: TGTGCCAGCAGTGAAGTGGTCAGGGATGCCGGGGAGCTGTTTTTT. Translation: CASSEVVRDAGELFF. This chain links TRBV6-1 with TRBJ2-2, with a tentative D call TRBD1 (5 bases). The CDR3 is made up of 15 amino acids. The V end was cut by 1 base, the J end by 6 bases, with 12 bases between. Germline loops: CDR1 MNHNS, CDR2 SASEGT.